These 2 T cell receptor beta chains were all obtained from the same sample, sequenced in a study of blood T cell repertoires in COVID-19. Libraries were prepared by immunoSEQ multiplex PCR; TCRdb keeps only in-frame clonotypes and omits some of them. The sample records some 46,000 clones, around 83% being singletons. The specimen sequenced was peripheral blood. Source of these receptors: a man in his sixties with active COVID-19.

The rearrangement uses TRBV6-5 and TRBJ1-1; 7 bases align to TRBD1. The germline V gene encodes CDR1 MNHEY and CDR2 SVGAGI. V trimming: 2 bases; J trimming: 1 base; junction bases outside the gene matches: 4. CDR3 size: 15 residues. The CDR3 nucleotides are TGTGCCAGCAGTTACAGGGGGCCCGCGAACACTGAAGCTTTCTTT. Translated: CASSYRGPANTEAFF.

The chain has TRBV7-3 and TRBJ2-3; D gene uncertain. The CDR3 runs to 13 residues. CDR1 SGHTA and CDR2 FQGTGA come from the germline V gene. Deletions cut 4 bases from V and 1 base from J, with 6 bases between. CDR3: CASSSEGTDTQYF. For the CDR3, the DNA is TGTGCCAGCAGCTCTGAGGGCACAGATACGCAGTATTTT.